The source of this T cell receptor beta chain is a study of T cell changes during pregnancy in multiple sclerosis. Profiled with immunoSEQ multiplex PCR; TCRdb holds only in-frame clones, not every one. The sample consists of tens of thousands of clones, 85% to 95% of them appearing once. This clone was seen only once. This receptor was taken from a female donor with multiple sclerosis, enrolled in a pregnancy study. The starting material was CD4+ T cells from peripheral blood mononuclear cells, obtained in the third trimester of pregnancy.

In nucleotides, the CDR3 is TGTGCCAGTAGCAGGGGGCTCACAGATACGCAGTATTTT. Amino acid sequence: CASSRGLTDTQYF. V is TRBV19 and J is TRBJ2-3; TRBD1 matches 8 bases. With 6 bases clipped from V and 2 bases from J, the junction kept 1 base outside the gene matches. CDR1 and CDR2 from the germline V gene are LNHDA and SQIVND (reference sequence). This CDR3 has 13 residues.